This TCR beta chain was sequenced during a study of blood T cell repertoires in COVID-19. Study as a whole: Donors in the United States, Italy and Spain gave samples during acute or convalescent COVID-19. The analysed material was cDNA or gDNA that came from T cells, B-cell-depleted T cells, or PBMCs.

With 1 base removed from V and 2 bases from J, the gap between germline ends came to 7 bases. CDR3 size: 14 residues. In germline, CDR1 is SGHAT, CDR2 FQNNGV. Original processing notes: Scientists estimated how many nucleated cells there were by amplifying reference gene primers. Libraries were prepared by immunoSEQ multiplex PCR; TCRdb keeps only in-frame clonotypes and omits some of them. That table supplies the V and J calls and clone size; D and trimming were determined from the DNA. The repertoire has over 85,000 clones, 70% to 90% of them found once; the top ten carry roughly 6.8%. J is TRBJ2-3 and V is TRBV11-2; D unclear. Sequenced: peripheral blood. The clonotype comes from a human donor with acute or convalescent COVID-19. The donor label of this sample is uncertain. CDR3 in DNA: TGTGCCAGCAGCTTAGGGCGGAACACAGATACGCAGTATTTT. This translates into CASSLGRNTDTQYF.